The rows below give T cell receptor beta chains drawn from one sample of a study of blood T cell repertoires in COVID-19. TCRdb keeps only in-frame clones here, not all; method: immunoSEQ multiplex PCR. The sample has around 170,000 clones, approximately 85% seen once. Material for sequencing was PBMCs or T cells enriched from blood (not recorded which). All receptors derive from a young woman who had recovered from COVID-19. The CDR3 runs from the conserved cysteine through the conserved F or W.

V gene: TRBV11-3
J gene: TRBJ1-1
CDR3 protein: CASSLDGRNTEAFF

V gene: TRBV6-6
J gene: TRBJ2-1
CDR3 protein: CASSSRREINEQFF

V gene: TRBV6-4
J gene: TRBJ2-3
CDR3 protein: CASSERGGTDTQYF

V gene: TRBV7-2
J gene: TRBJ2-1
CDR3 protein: CASSLFGSSGGNEQFF

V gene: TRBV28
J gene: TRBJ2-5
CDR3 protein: CASSLSLQGEETQYF

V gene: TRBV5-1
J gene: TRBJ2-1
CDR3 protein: CATKGQGNEQFF

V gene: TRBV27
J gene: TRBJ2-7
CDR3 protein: CASSLSAGRSYEQYF

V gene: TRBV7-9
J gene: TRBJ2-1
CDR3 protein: CASSLDMTAGGEQFF

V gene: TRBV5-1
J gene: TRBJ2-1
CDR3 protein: CASSLDGLSSYNEQFF

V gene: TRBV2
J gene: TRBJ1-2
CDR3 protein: CARQEYDNYGYTF

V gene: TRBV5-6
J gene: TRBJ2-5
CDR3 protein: CASRSTGRETQYF

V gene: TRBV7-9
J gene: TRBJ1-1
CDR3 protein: CASSLPVNTEAFF